What follows are 27 T cell receptor beta chains derived from one specimen sequenced in a study of PD-1 blockade in classical Hodgkin lymphoma. The method was immunoSEQ multiplex PCR; TCRdb's version includes in-frame clones alone and lacks a portion of them. Among approximately 60,000 clones listed, more than 90% were seen once. Relapse was seen in all patients after autologous stem cell transplantation, and brentuximab vedotin exposure was variable. The input for sequencing was peripheral blood mononuclear cells (PBMCs), taken at baseline. The source of these receptors is a human donor with classical Hodgkin lymphoma.

With respect to this clone: Its ends do not fully match the called genes, so a read error is possible. The chain's CDR3 is CASSYRTSWEQYF. The CDR3 bases are TGTGCTAGCAGCTACCGGACATCCTGGGAGCAGTACTTC. The chain has TRBV7-7 and TRBJ2-7; D is possibly TRBD1 (5 bases). The CDR3 length is 13 residues. In germline, CDR1 is SSHAT, CDR2 FNYEAQ (reference sequence). Drawing the rest from reference TRBV7-7 and TRBJ2-7, the complete variable domain is GAGVSQSPRYKVTKRGQDVTLRCDPISSHATLYWYQQALGQGPEFLTYFNYEAQPDKSGLPSDRFSAERPEGSISTLTIQRTEQRDSAMYRCASSYRTSWEQYFGPGTRLTVT.

The chain links TRBV27 to TRBJ1-5; no clear D. In germline, CDR1 is MNHEY, CDR2 SMNVEV (reference sequence). This CDR3 has 12 amino acids. V dropped 2 bases and J dropped 6 bases, with 5 bases sitting between them. CDR3 DNA sequence: TGTGCCAGCAGTTTAGTCGGTCAGCCCCAGCATTTT. The encoded protein is CASSLVGQPQHF.

This rearrangement joins TRBV18 to TRBJ2-7, with D perhaps TRBD1 (6 bases). The germline V and J ends were trimmed by 3 bases and 5 bases, with 14 bases remaining between them. This CDR3 has 14 amino acids. Germline V CDR1 and CDR2: KGHSH, LQKENI. CDR3 in amino acids: CASSPQSGQHEQYF. Here the CDR3 DNA reads TGTGCCAGCTCACCCCAATCCGGACAGCACGAGCAGTACTTC.

The rearrangement uses TRBV10-3 and TRBJ2-4; D is possibly TRBD1 (5 bases). V lost 11 bases, J lost 1 base, and 15 bases lay in between. CDR3 length: 14 residues. Germline CDR1 is ENHRY and CDR2 is SYGVKD. In nucleotides, the CDR3 is TGTGCCGCCCCCAAGGGGTCGGCCAAAAACATTCAGTACTTC. Translation gives CAAPKGSAKNIQYF.

The genes are TRBV6-5 and TRBJ1-5, with D perhaps TRBD1 (5 bases). V was pared by 11 bases and J by 3 bases, with 11 bases between. Per germline, CDR1 MNHEY and CDR2 SVGAGI. This CDR3 contains 12 residues. CDR3 region: CAAGTSNQPQHF. Written as DNA, the CDR3 is TGTGCCGCCGGGACGTCCAATCAGCCCCAGCATTTT.

The chain has TRBV5-1 and TRBJ2-1, with 11 bases matching TRBD2. The CDR3 is 16 amino acids. Germline V lookup: CDR1 SGHRS, CDR2 YFSETQ. The J segment lost 0 bases and the V segment lost 7 bases, leaving 6 bases of the junction unmatched. The CDR3 DNA is TGCGCCAGCCAGGGACTAGCGGCGAGCTCCTACAATGAGCAGTTCTTC. Translated, it gives CASQGLAASSYNEQFF.

The chain links TRBV5-1 to TRBJ2-2; D not certain. Germline values: CDR1 SGHRS, CDR2 YFSETQ. V was trimmed by 0 bases and J by 2 bases, leaving 8 bases between them. CDR3 length equals 15 residues. CDR3 sequence (DNA): TGCGCCAGCAGCTTGGAGCCAGCCAACACCGGGGAGCTGTTTTTT. This encodes CASSLEPANTGELFF.

The V and J genes are TRBV19 and TRBJ2-5; 7 bases are shared with TRBD1. The CDR3 is 13 amino acids. The V gene end was trimmed by 6 bases and the J gene end by 2 bases; junction bases not matched to a gene: 3. The germline V gene has CDR1 LNHDA and CDR2 SQIVND (reference sequence). The CDR3 DNA is TGTGCCAGTAGACAGGGGTGGCAAGAGACCCAGTACTTC. This codes for CASRQGWQETQYF.

The chain carries TRBV7-2 and TRBJ2-1; 8 positions match TRBD2. Germline lookup yields CDR1 SGHTA and CDR2 FQGNSA. The CDR3 is 14 amino acids. V shed 5 bases and J 6 bases; nucleotides not matched to a gene: 6. The CDR3 region has the DNA TGTGCCAGCAGCAACCCGGGACTAGTCAATGAGCAGTTCTTC. The encoded protein is CASSNPGLVNEQFF.

In this sample, this clone turned up once. One end of the junction does not line up with germline, which may come from a read error. The rearrangement joins TRBV29-1 to TRBJ2-7; no reliable D call. Per the germline V gene, CDR1 is SQVTM and CDR2 is ANQGSEA. The CDR3 length is 11 residues. The CDR3 here is CSFENAYEQYF. The DNA for the CDR3 is TGCAGCTTTGAAAATGCCTACGAGCAGTACTTC.

The chain is built from TRBV10-3 and TRBJ2-3; perhaps TRBD2 as D (5 bases). This CDR3 spans 11 amino acids. Trimming removed 4 bases at V and 6 bases at J, with 5 bases between. Germline V gene data show CDR1 as ENHRY and CDR2 as SYGVKD. The CDR3 loop reads CAISGGDTQYF. CDR3 DNA: TGTGCCATCAGTGGCGGGGATACGCAGTATTTT.

V and J are TRBV25-1 and TRBJ2-3; a possible D gene is TRBD1 (6 bases). Trimming pared 4 bases from V and 4 bases from J, leaving 9 bases between. In germline, CDR1 is MGHDK, CDR2 SYGVNS. This CDR3 is built from 13 residues. In nucleotides, the CDR3 is TGTGCCAGCAGTGTTCCAGGGGCAGATACGCAGTATTTT. It is translated as CASSVPGADTQYF.

The V call is TRBV7-9, the J call TRBJ2-7; either TRBD1 or TRBD2 may fit D (6 bases each). Germline CDR1 reads SEHNR; CDR2 reads FQNEAQ (reference sequence). This CDR3 has 12 residues. Trimming removed 9 bases at V and 6 bases at J, with 15 bases between. CDR3 DNA: TGTGCCAGTGGGGGGCAGGGTGTCGAGCAGTACTTC. It is translated as CASGGQGVEQYF.

The CDR3, as DNA: TGTGCCAGCAGAGTTTTAGACAGGGGGAGTGAAGCTTTCTTT. Protein: CASRVLDRGSEAFF. The J gene is TRBJ1-1, the V gene TRBV2; 9 nucleotides line up with TRBD1. Germline loops: CDR1 SNHLY, CDR2 FYNNEI. Losses at the gene ends were 6 bases for V and 7 bases for J; bases not matched to a gene: 9. This CDR3 is 14 amino acids long.

This rearrangement joins TRBV5-5 to TRBJ2-1; 14 bases line up with TRBD2. CDR3 length: 15 amino acids. Germline trimming cut 4 bases from V and 8 bases from J; bases unmatched to any gene: 5. Germline loops: CDR1 SGHKS, CDR2 YYEKEE (reference sequence). The CDR3 here is CASSPGLAGVDEQFF. CDR3 sequence (DNA): TGTGCCAGCAGCCCGGGACTAGCGGGAGTGGATGAGCAGTTCTTC.

The chain employs TRBV28 and TRBJ2-6; 8 nucleotides agree with TRBD1. The germline CDR1 and CDR2 sequences are MDHEN and SYDVKM. The CDR3 consists of 18 residues. V gave up 3 bases and J gave up 0 bases; unmatched junction bases: 7. CDR3 coding DNA: TGTGCCAGCAGTTTCCTGGGACAGGACGACTCTGGGGCCAACGTCCTGACTTTC. The encoded protein is CASSFLGQDDSGANVLTF. The whole variable domain, filled in from reference TRBV28 and TRBJ2-6, reads DVKVTQSSRYLVKRTGEKVFLECVQDMDHENMFWYRQDPGLGLRLIYFSYDVKMKEKGDIPEGYSVSREKKERFSLILESASTNQTSMYLCASSFLGQDDSGANVLTFGAGSRLTVL.

The V and J genes are TRBV19 and TRBJ2-1; D gene ambiguous. V lost 5 bases and J lost 2, with 7 bases in between. The CDR3 runs to 13 residues. Germline loops: CDR1 LNHDA, CDR2 SQIVND (reference sequence). CDR3 in DNA: TGTGCCAGTAGTCTCGGCGCCTACAATGAGCAGTTCTTC. Translation: CASSLGAYNEQFF.

V usage is TRBV2 and J usage is TRBJ2-7, with D unresolved. Trimming took off 5 bases at V and 0 bases at J, with 8 bases between the two ends. Germline lookup yields CDR1 SNHLY and CDR2 FYNNEI. The CDR3 loop spans 13 amino acids. The CDR3 sequence is CASSPASSYEQYF. In DNA form, the CDR3 reads TGTGCCAGCAGTCCGGCTAGCTCCTACGAGCAGTACTTC. Combining the CDR3 with reference TRBV2 and TRBJ2-7 gives the whole variable domain EPEVTQTPSHQVTQMGQEVILRCVPISNHLYFYWYRQILGQKVEFLVSFYNNEISEKSEIFDDQFSVERPDGSNFTLKIRSTKLEDSAMYFCASSPASSYEQYFGPGTRLTVT.

J is TRBJ2-2 and V is TRBV15, with D maybe TRBD2 (6 bases). V dropped 3 bases and J dropped 1 base, with 6 bases sitting between them. The CDR3 covers 14 residues. CDR1 LNHNV and CDR2 YYDKDF come from the germline V gene (reference sequence). Here the CDR3 DNA reads TGTGCCACCAGCAGCGGGGGGAACACCGGGGAGCTGTTTTTT. Protein sequence: CATSSGGNTGELFF.

The V call is TRBV7-9, the J call TRBJ2-3, with 9 positions matching TRBD1. This CDR3 contains 16 residues. The V segment lost 5 bases and the J segment 1 base; nucleotides outside the gene matches: 7. CDR1 and CDR2 (germline): SEHNR, FQNEAQ (reference sequence). The CDR3 region has the DNA TGTGCCAGCAGCAATCACAGGGGGCGCGGCACAGATACGCAGTATTTT. It yields the protein CASSNHRGRGTDTQYF.

This chain uses TRBV19 with TRBJ2-5, with D possibly called TRBD1 or TRBD2 (6 bases each). The CDR3 length is 16 residues. Germline V lookup: CDR1 LNHDA, CDR2 SQIVND (reference sequence). Trimming stripped 3 bases from V and 5 bases from J, with 19 bases between. CDR3 nucleotide sequence: TGTGCCAGTAGTATTAGTGGGGGGCGCGGGGACGAGACCCAGTACTTC. Its translation is CASSISGGRGDETQYF. Full variable domain (outside the CDR3, taken from reference TRBV19 and TRBJ2-5): DGGITQSPKYLFRKEGQNVTLSCEQNLNHDAMYWYRQDPGQGLRLIYYSQIVNDFQKGDIAEGYSVSREKKESFPLTVTSAQKNPTAFYLCASSISGGRGDETQYFGPGTRLLVL.

The chain has TRBV5-1 and TRBJ2-2, with D possibly TRBD1 on 5 matching bases. The germline gives CDR1 SGHRS, CDR2 YFSETQ. Trimming stripped 3 bases from V and 1 base from J, with 13 bases between. The CDR3 covers 16 residues. The CDR3: CASSSRPRGNTGELFF. CDR3 bases: TGCGCCAGCAGCTCACGACCAAGGGGGAACACCGGGGAGCTGTTTTTT.

The gene calls are TRBV4-2 and TRBJ2-5; 10 positions match TRBD2. Trimming cost V 2 bases and J 10 bases; bases outside gene matches: 10. The CDR3 is made up of 15 amino acids. Per germline, CDR1 LGHNA and CDR2 YNFKEQ. CDR3 loop: CASSQTLAGVLGQYF. The CDR3, as DNA: TGTGCCAGCAGCCAAACTCTAGCGGGGGTCTTGGGCCAGTACTTC.

V and J are TRBV5-1 and TRBJ2-7, with D possibly TRBD1 on 8 matching bases. This CDR3 has 15 amino acids. Germline CDR1 and CDR2: SGHRS and YFSETQ. V was clipped by 4 bases and J by 4 bases, with 18 bases between them. The CDR3 spells CASSPTGGELYEQYF. CDR3 coding DNA: TGCGCCAGCAGCCCCACAGGGGGGGAGCTTTACGAGCAGTACTTC.

The chain carries TRBV30 and TRBJ2-1; 9 positions match TRBD2. Trimming at V came to 0 bases and at J to 6 bases, leaving 6 bases not matched to a gene. The CDR3 totals 15 residues. Looked up from germline, CDR1 is GTSNPN and CDR2 is SVGIG (reference sequence). The CDR3 region has the DNA TGTGCCTGGAGTGTAGGGCGGGAGGGCCGCAATGAGCAGTTCTTC. It codes for CAWSVGREGRNEQFF.

This chain connects TRBV20-1 to TRBJ1-4, with D unclear. V shed 6 bases and J shed 14 bases, with 16 bases lying between them. Germline V gives CDR1 DFQATT, CDR2 SNEGSKA (reference sequence). The CDR3 totals 11 residues. Here the CDR3 reads CSARSGGGLFF. CDR3 bases: TGCAGTGCAAGGAGCGGTGGTGGGCTGTTTTTT.

This chain joins TRBV4-2 and TRBJ2-5, with D hard to call. V lost 0 bases and J 1 base, leaving 9 bases between the germline ends. The germline V gene has CDR1 LGHNA and CDR2 YNFKEQ. The CDR3 sequence is 15 residues long. This CDR3 reads CASSQESISQETQYF. CDR3 nucleotides: TGTGCCAGCAGCCAAGAGTCTATCTCCCAAGAGACCCAGTACTTC.